This T cell receptor beta chain was obtained from a study of blood T cell repertoires in COVID-19 (dated by TCRdb to 2018 to 2020). In the study overall: Samples from collaborators originated in the United States, Italy and Spain and spanned both the acute and convalescent phases of COVID-19. The material from the prospective study consisted of cDNA or gDNA derived from T cells, B-cell-depleted T cells, or PBMCs. Deeply sampled blood TCRbeta repertoires from subjects exposed to, actively infected with, or recovered from COVID-19 were included in the dataset. The repertoires were released in a freely available public database intended as a resource for research on the immune response to SARS-CoV-2. The samples were drawn from the first 160 participants of the ongoing ImmuneRACE study and from over a thousand subjects provided by 6 global collaborators. A de-identified subject ID, COVID-19 status, age in years and sex were almost always included in the sample metadata. Where HLA class I and class II types were available, the types were taken from metadata supplied by the sample provider, not from assay-based typing. Results the study describes overall, beyond this receptor: How much clinical and demographic metadata was included differed by source and by participant, and the metadata was provided uncurated.

Remarks on this clone: Its recognized antigen is unknown. No quality values exist for individual bases; no much larger clone is one base distant.

V and J lose 4 bases and 4 bases, and a span of 13 bases separates them. Via the germline V gene, CDR1 is MGHRA and CDR2 YSYEKL. From the cysteine through the phenylalanine, the CDR3 covers 14 amino acids. The read is trimmed to its CDR3 DNA, 42 bases read in frame from base 1. Enrolling through a virtual design, the prospective study's participants ranged in age from roughly 18 to 95 years and lived across more than 20 United States geographic areas. In the prospective study, participants were assigned to cohorts based on the clinical history participants reported in a screening survey and a study questionnaire. Recovered participants in ImmuneRACE Cohort 3 were defined as having two consecutive negative NP/OP PCR tests, clearance from a healthcare professional, or resolution of symptoms. In the prospective study, mobile phlebotomists collected whole blood, serum and a nasopharyngeal or oropharyngeal swab from each participant. Over an approximately 2-month period, participants in the prospective study had the option of providing additional blood draws and questionnaires. Before DNA extraction, prospective study blood samples were shipped either frozen or at room temperature.

The immunoSEQ Assay, a bias-controlled multiplex PCR, was used to amplify TCRbeta CDR3 regions from genomic DNA. For the original study's pipeline: The number of nucleated cells in each sample was estimated from the amplification of reference gene primers within the assay. To quantify the absolute abundance of each unique TCRbeta CDR3 rearrangement, sequence reads were collapsed and filtered. For each sample, productive Simpson clonality was calculated by taking the square root of Simpson's diversity index across productive rearrangements. The table was pulled from immuneACCESS by TCRdb, which kept in-frame rearrangements only. Such tables lose some clones; where checked, under half of the loss comes from unresolved V genes, and the rest has no known cause. That table furnishes V, J and clone size, whereas the DNA furnished D and trimming. Within this sample are approximately 350,000 clones, with 80% to 90% of them counted one time only. Together, the top ten hold around 1% of the sample.

Specimen: PBMCs or T cells enriched from blood (not recorded which). The origin of this receptor is a man aged 18 to 30 who had recovered from COVID-19. The sequence is built from TRBV4-1 and TRBJ1-1; the D region possibly corresponds to TRBD1 (6 bases align). The CDR3 in this case is CASSPVQGSTEAFF. The nucleotide sequence reads TGCGCCAGCAGCCCAGTTCAGGGGAGCACTGAAGCTTTCTTT.